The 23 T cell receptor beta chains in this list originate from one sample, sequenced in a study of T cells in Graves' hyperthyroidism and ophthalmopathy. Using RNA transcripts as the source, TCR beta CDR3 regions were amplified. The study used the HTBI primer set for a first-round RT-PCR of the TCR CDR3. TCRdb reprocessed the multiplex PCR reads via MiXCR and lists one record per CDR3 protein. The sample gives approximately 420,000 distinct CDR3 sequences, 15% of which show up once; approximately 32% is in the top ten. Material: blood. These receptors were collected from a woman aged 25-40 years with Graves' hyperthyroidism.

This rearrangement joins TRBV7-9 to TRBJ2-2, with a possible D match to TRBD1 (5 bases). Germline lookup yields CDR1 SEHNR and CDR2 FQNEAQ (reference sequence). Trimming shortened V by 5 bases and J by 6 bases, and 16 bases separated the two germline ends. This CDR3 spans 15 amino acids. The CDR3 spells CASSATGKVAGELFF. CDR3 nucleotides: TGTGCCAGCAGCGCCACAGGAAAGGTAGCCGGGGAGCTGTTTTTT. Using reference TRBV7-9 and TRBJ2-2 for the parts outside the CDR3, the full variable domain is DTGVSQNPRHKITKRGQNVTFRCDPISEHNRLYWYRQTLGQGPEFLTYFQNEAQLEKSRLLSDRFSAERPKGSFSTLEIQRTEQGDSAMYLCASSATGKVAGELFFGEGSRLTVL.

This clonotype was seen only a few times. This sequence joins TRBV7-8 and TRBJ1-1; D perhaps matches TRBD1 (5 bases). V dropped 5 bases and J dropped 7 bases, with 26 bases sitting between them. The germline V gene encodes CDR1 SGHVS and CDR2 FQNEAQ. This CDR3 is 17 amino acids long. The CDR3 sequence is CASSGVTYIGGANEAFF. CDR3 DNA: TGTGCCAGCAGCGGAGTGACGTATATCGGAGGGGCGAATGAAGCTTTCTTT.

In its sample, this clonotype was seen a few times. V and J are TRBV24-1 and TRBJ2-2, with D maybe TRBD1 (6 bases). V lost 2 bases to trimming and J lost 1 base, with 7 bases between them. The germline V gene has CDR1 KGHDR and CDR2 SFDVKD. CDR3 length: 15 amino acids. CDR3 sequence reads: CATSDSDRNTGELFF. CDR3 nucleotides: TGTGCCACCAGTGATTCGGACAGGAACACCGGGGAGCTGTTTTTT.

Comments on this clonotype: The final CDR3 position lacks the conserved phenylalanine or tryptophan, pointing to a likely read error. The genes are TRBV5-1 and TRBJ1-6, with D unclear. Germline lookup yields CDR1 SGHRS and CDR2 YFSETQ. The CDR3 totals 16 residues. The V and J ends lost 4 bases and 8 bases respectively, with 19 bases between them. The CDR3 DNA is TGCGCCAGCAGCACGATAGGACGGGGTATTGATTCACCCCTCCACCTT. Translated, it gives CASSTIGRGIDSPLHL.

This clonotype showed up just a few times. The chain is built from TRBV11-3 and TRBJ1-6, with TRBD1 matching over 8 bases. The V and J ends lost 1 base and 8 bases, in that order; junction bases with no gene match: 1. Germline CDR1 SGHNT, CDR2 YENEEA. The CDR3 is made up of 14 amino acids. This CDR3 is CASSLGTGYSPLHF. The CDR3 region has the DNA TGTGCCAGCAGCTTAGGGACAGGGTATTCACCCCTCCACTTT. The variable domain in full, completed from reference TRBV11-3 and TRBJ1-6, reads EAGVVQSPRYKIIEKKQPVAFWCNPISGHNTLYWYLQNLGQGPELLIRYENEEAVDDSQLPKDRFSAERLKGVDSTLKIQPAELGDSAVYLCASSLGTGYSPLHFGNGTRLTVT.

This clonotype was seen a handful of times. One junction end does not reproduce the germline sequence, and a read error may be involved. For the CDR3, the DNA is TGTGCCTGCAGTGGTCCTAGCGGGAGCCGATACGAGCAGTACTTC. Protein sequence: CACSGPSGSRYEQYF. This sequence joins TRBV28 and TRBJ2-7, with 10 nucleotides matching TRBD2. Germline-derived CDR1 and CDR2 are MDHEN and SYDVKM. The length of the CDR3 is 15 residues.

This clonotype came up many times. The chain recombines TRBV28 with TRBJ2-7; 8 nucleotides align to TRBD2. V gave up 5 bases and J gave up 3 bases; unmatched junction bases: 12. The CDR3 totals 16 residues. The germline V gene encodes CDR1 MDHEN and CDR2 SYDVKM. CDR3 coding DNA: TGTGCCAGCAGTACACCCTCGGGGGGGGGGCGCTACGAGCAGTACTTC. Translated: CASSTPSGGGRYEQYF.

CDR3 sequence (DNA): TGTGCCAGCAGTTACTCAACCGGGACAGGGGTCCCCTATGGCCCTGAAGCTTTCTTT. It is translated as CASSYSTGTGVPYGPEAFF. The rearrangement links TRBV6-5 to TRBJ1-1, with 10 bases fitting TRBD1. Germline V gene sequence: CDR1 MNHEY, CDR2 SVGAGI. The CDR3 runs to 19 residues. J was trimmed by 6 bases and V by 0 bases; bases with no gene match: 16.

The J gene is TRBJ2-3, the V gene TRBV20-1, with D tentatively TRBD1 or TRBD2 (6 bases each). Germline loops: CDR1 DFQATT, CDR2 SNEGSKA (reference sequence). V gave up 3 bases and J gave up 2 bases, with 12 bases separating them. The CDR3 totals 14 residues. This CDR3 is CSASVGGNTDTQYF. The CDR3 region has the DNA TGCAGTGCTAGCGTAGGGGGGAACACAGATACGCAGTATTTT.

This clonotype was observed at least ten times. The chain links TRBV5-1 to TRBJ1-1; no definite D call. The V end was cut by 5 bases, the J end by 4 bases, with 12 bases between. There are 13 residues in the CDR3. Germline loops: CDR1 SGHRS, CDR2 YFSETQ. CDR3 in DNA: TGCGCCAGCAGAAGCACCCTGGGCACTGAAGCTTTCTTT. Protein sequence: CASRSTLGTEAFF.

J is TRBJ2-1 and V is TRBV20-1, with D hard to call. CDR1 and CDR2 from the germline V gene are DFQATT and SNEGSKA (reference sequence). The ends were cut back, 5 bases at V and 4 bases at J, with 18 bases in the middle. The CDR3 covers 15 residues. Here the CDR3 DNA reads TGCAGTGCTTCCAAAGGGTTAAGTGTTTACAATGAGCAGTTCTTC. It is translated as CSASKGLSVYNEQFF.

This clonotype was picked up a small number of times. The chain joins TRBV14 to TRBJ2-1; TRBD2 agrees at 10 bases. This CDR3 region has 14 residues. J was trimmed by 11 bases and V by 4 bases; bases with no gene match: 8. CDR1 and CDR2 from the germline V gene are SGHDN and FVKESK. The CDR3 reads CASSPKPSGRQQFF. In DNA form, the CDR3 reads TGTGCCAGCAGCCCAAAACCTAGCGGGAGACAGCAGTTCTTC.

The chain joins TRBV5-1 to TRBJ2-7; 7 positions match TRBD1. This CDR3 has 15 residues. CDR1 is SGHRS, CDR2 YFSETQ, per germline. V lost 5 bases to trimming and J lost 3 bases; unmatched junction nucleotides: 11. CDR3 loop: CASRAGQAAIYEQYF. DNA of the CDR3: TGCGCCAGCAGAGCCGGACAGGCTGCTATCTACGAGCAGTACTTC.

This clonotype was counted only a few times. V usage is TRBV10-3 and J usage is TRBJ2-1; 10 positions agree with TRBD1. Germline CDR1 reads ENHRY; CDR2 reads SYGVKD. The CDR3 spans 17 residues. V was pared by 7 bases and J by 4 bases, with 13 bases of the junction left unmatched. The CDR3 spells CAIKGGRQGALYNEQFF. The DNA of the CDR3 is TGTGCCATCAAGGGGGGGCGACAGGGGGCGTTGTACAATGAGCAGTTCTTC.

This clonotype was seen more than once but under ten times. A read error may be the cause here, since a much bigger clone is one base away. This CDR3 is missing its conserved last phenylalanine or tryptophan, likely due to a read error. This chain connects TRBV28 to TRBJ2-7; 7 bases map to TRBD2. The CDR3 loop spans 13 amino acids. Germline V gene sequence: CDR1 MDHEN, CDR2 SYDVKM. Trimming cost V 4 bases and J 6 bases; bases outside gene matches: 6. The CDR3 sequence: CASSSGLDAEQYL. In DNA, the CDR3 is TGTGCCAGCAGTTCCGGACTAGACGCCGAGCAGTACCTC.

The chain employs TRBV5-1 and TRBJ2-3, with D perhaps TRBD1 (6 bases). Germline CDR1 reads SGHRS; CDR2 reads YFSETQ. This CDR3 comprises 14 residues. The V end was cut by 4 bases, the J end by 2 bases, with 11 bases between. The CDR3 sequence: CASSKRQVTDTQYF. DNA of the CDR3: TGCGCCAGCAGCAAGAGACAGGTCACAGATACGCAGTATTTT.

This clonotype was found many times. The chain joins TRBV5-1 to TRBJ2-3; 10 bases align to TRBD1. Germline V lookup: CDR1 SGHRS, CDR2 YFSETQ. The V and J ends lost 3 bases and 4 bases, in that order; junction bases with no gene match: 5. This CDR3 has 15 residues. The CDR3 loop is CASSSGQGGPDTQYF. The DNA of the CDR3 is TGCGCCAGCAGCTCTGGACAGGGGGGTCCAGATACGCAGTATTTT.

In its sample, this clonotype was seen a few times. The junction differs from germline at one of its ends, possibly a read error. CDR3 amino acids: CSPPFGGSSGNTIYF. Written as DNA, the CDR3 is TGCTCCCCACCGTTCGGGGGTTCCTCTGGAAACACCATATATTTT. V gene TRBV19 combines with J gene TRBJ1-3; TRBD1 is a possible D gene (5 bases). There are 15 residues in the CDR3. Germline CDR1 is LNHDA and CDR2 is SQIVND (reference sequence).

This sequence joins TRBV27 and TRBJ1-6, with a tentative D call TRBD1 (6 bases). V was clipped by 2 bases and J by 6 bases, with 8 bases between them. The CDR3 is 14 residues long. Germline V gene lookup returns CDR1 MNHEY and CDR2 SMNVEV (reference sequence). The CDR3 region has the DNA TGTGCCAGCAGTTTAAAAGGGGGTAATTCACCCCTCCACTTT. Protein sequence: CASSLKGGNSPLHF.

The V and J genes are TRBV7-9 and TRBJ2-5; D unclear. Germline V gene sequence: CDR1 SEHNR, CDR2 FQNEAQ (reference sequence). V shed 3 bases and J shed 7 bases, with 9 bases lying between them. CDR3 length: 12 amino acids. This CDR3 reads CASSFQEGTQYF. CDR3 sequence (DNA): TGTGCCAGCAGCTTTCAGGAAGGGACCCAGTACTTC.

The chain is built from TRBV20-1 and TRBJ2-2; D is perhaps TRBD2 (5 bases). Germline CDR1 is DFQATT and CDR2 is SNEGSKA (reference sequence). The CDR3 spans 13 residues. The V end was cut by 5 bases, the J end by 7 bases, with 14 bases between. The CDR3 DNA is TGCAGTGCTGGGAGCCTAGCAAGCGGGGAGCTGTTTTTT. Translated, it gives CSAGSLASGELFF.

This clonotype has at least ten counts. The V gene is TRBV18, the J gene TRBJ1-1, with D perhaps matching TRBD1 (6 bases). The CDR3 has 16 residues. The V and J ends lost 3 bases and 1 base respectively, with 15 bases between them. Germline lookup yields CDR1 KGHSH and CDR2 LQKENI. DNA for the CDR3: TGTGCCAGCTCACCTCGGGACACTGGACCGAACACTGAAGCTTTCTTT. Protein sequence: CASSPRDTGPNTEAFF.

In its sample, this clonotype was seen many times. The CDR3 region is CAWSVLWSNQPQHF. The CDR3 coding sequence is TGTGCCTGGAGTGTACTGTGGTCCAATCAGCCCCAGCATTTT. The rearrangement links TRBV30 to TRBJ1-5; D not certain. Per the germline V gene, CDR1 is GTSNPN and CDR2 is SVGIG (reference sequence). V lost 0 bases, J lost 3 bases, and 9 bases lay in between. This CDR3 spans 14 amino acids.